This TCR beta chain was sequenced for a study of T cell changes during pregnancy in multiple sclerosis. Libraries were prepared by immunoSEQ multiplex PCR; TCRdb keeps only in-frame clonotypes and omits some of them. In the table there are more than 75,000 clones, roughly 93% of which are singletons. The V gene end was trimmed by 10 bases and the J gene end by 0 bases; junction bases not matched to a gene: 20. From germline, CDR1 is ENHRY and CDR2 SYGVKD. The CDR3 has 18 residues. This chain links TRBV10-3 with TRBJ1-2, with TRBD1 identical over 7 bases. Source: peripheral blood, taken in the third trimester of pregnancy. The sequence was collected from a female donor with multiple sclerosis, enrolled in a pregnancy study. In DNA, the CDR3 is TGTGCCACCAATCCACTCCCGGGACAGCAATCTTCTAACTATGGCTACACCTTC. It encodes CATNPLPGQQSSNYGYTF.